Below, 19 T cell receptor beta chains from the same sample are listed, as sequenced in a study of T cell repertoires in aging, cancer and after chemotherapy. A mixed TRB-A/B primer pool amplified rearranged TRB by multiplex touch-down PCR. TCRdb analysed the multiplex PCR reads with MiXCR anew, one entry per CDR3 protein. Altogether some 6,700 distinct CDR3 sequences are present, around 35% being singletons, with the ten largest covering 35% to 50%. TCR beta rearrangements were amplified from peripheral blood genomic DNA. Material: blood. These TCRs come from a human donor in good health.

The chain couples TRBV5-6 to TRBJ2-7; D is perhaps TRBD1 (6 bases). Trimming stripped 2 bases from V and 2 bases from J, with 8 bases between. Germline V gives CDR1 SGHDT, CDR2 YYEEEE. The CDR3 runs to 13 residues. CDR3 in DNA: TGTGCCAGCAGCTTACAGGGAACCTACGAGCAGTACTTC. The encoded protein is CASSLQGTYEQYF.

V and J are TRBV20-1 and TRBJ2-1; 13 nucleotides line up with TRBD2. The CDR3 is 18 residues long. Germline CDR1 DFQATT, CDR2 SNEGSKA (reference sequence). The junction had 11 bases not matched to a gene; V was cut back by 6 bases and J by 0 bases. The CDR3 spells CSAEKLAGGLISYNEQFF. CDR3 DNA sequence: TGCAGTGCGGAAAAACTAGCGGGGGGGCTAATCTCCTACAATGAGCAGTTCTTC.

This chain uses TRBV5-6 with TRBJ1-2; D unclear. CDR3 size: 17 residues. Trimming cost V 8 bases and J 7 bases, with 30 bases left between them. Germline values: CDR1 SGHDT, CDR2 YYEEEE. CDR3 nucleotide sequence: TGTGCCAGTACCGCTCGCTGGGCTCCTGGTGGGTACTCTGGCTACACCTTC. This translates into CASTARWAPGGYSGYTF.

This clonotype was seen more than once but under ten times. The chain employs TRBV6-1 and TRBJ1-5; TRBD1 matches 8 bases. V lost 4 bases, J lost 1 base, and 6 bases stayed unmatched. The CDR3 has 16 amino acids. Germline V gives CDR1 MNHNS, CDR2 SASEGT. The chain's CDR3 is CASSGRTGLSNQPQHF. The CDR3 DNA reads TGTGCCAGCAGTGGACGGACAGGGCTCAGCAATCAGCCCCAGCATTTT.

This chain links TRBV6-6 with TRBJ1-2, with 8 bases lining up with TRBD1. Germline V gene sequence: CDR1 MNHNY, CDR2 SVGAGI (reference sequence). CDR3 length equals 17 residues. The V gene end was trimmed by 6 bases and the J gene end by 5 bases; junction bases not matched to a gene: 17. In DNA, the CDR3 is TGTGCCAGCAGCTCCTGGCAGGGGGCGGGTGGGGTGTATGGCTACACCTTC. This encodes CASSSWQGAGGVYGYTF.

With regard to this clonotype: Given a much more abundant clone one base away, this may be a read error. The V gene is TRBV19, the J gene TRBJ2-2; perhaps D is TRBD1 or TRBD2 (5 bases each). From germline, CDR1 is LNHDA and CDR2 SQIVND (reference sequence). The CDR3 loop spans 12 amino acids. The CDR3 DNA reads as TGTGCCAGTCGAAGGGAGCCCGGGGCGCTGTTTTTT. As protein: CASRREPGALFF.

This sequence joins TRBV6-1 and TRBJ1-4; D is possibly TRBD1 (6 bases). The CDR3 spans 14 residues. V dropped 5 bases and J dropped 4 bases, with 11 bases sitting between them. The germline V gene has CDR1 MNHNS and CDR2 SASEGT. CDR3 bases: TGTGCCAGCAGTTCCCAGGGGATTAATGAAAAACTGTTTTTT. Protein sequence: CASSSQGINEKLFF.

V gene TRBV7-2 combines with J gene TRBJ1-5, with D perhaps TRBD1 (6 bases). Trimming stripped 1 base from V and 3 bases from J, with 10 bases between. From germline, CDR1 is SGHTA and CDR2 FQGNSA. There are 15 residues in the CDR3. The CDR3 loop reads CASSLEWDINQPQHF. In nucleotides, the CDR3 is TGTGCCAGCAGCTTAGAGTGGGACATCAATCAGCCCCAGCATTTT. Based on the CDR3 plus reference TRBV7-2 and TRBJ1-5, the full variable domain is GAGVSQSPSNKVTEKGKDVELRCDPISGHTALYWYRQSLGQGLEFLIYFQGNSAPDKSGLPSDRFSAERTGGSVSTLTIQRTQQEDSAVYLCASSLEWDINQPQHFGDGTRLSIL.

The chain is built from TRBV7-9 and TRBJ2-7; 7 bases are a match to TRBD1. Germline CDR1 is SEHNR and CDR2 is FQNEAQ (reference sequence). The CDR3 extends over 15 amino acids. The ends lost 2 bases at V and 3 bases at J; junction bases unmatched: 7. The CDR3 sequence: CASSLPGQPIYEQYF. The CDR3 bases are TGTGCCAGCAGCTTACCGGGACAGCCAATCTACGAGCAGTACTTC.

In its sample, this clonotype was seen a few times. The chain combines TRBV27 with TRBJ2-4; D gene uncertain. Deletions cut 8 bases from V and 6 bases from J, with 14 bases between. The germline V gene encodes CDR1 MNHEY and CDR2 SMNVEV (reference sequence). The CDR3 has 13 amino acids. The chain's CDR3 is CASCRRSLNIQYF. The CDR3 region has the DNA TGTGCCAGCTGCCGGCGGTCCTTAAACATTCAGTACTTC.

This clonotype was seen a few times. This chain joins TRBV19 and TRBJ2-3; D perhaps matches TRBD1 (5 bases). This CDR3 has 18 amino acids. Germline CDR1 LNHDA, CDR2 SQIVND (reference sequence). Trimming removed 6 bases from V and 1 base from J, with 23 bases in between. CDR3 loop: CASRPEAGRTHGTDTQYF. CDR3 coding DNA: TGTGCCAGTAGGCCCGAGGCAGGGCGTACGCATGGCACAGATACGCAGTATTTT.

The genes are TRBV30 and TRBJ1-1; tentatively, D is TRBD1 (5 bases). The CDR3 runs 15 residues. Trimming cost V 0 bases and J 4 bases, with 15 bases left between them. Germline V gives CDR1 GTSNPN, CDR2 SVGIG (reference sequence). The CDR3 is CAWSVGGRRITEAFF. The CDR3, as DNA: TGTGCCTGGAGTGTCGGGGGGAGGAGGATCACTGAAGCTTTCTTT.

This clonotype was seen a few times. This chain joins TRBV29-1 and TRBJ2-3, with D tentatively TRBD2 (9 bases). V was shortened by 3 bases and J by 0 bases, with 25 bases between the two germline ends. The germline CDR1 and CDR2 sequences are SQVTM and ANQGSEA. The CDR3 spans 19 residues. The CDR3 DNA follows: TGCAGCGTTGATCGTGACAGGGGTATAGCGGGGGCTAGCACAGATACGCAGTATTTT. Protein: CSVDRDRGIAGASTDTQYF.

The chain has TRBV19 and TRBJ1-5; D is ambiguous. Germline CDR1 LNHDA, CDR2 SQIVND (reference sequence). CDR3 length: 16 residues. Trimming cost V 4 bases and J 4 bases, with 17 bases left between them. DNA of the CDR3: TGTGCCAGTAGTAATCAGATAGGGAACCTGAATCAGCCCCAGCATTTT. Encoded protein: CASSNQIGNLNQPQHF.

This clonotype has only a few counts. The J gene is TRBJ2-6, the V gene TRBV18; TRBD1 agrees at 9 bases. Germline CDR1 KGHSH, CDR2 LQKENI. V gave up 1 base and J gave up 4 bases; unmatched junction bases: 5. CDR3 length equals 17 residues. CDR3 DNA: TGTGCCAGCTCACCACTGGGACAGGGCTACGGGGCCAACGTCCTGACTTTC. Amino acid sequence: CASSPLGQGYGANVLTF.

The chain combines TRBV27 with TRBJ1-2, with 10 bases fitting TRBD1. The CDR3 contains 13 residues. V lost 5 bases and J lost 8; bases outside the gene matches: 5. Per germline, CDR1 MNHEY and CDR2 SMNVEV (reference sequence). CDR3 in DNA: TGTGCCAGCAGTCCCGGGACAGGGGTCGGCTACACCTTC. It translates to CASSPGTGVGYTF.

The CDR3 region is CASSLKVGGNTEAFF. The CDR3 coding sequence is TGTGCCAGCAGTTTAAAAGTTGGGGGGAACACTGAAGCTTTCTTT. The J gene is TRBJ1-1, the V gene TRBV27; a weak D match, TRBD1 (5 bases). Germline V gene data show CDR1 as MNHEY and CDR2 as SMNVEV (reference sequence). The V end lost 2 bases, the J end lost 1 base, and 11 bases lay between the germline ends. The CDR3 length is 15 residues.

This clonotype is medium-sized in the sample. The chain couples TRBV6-5 to TRBJ2-1; 9 bases fit TRBD2. With V trimmed by 6 bases and J by 5 bases, 8 bases remained unmatched. The CDR3 runs to 15 residues. Germline V lookup: CDR1 MNHEY, CDR2 SVGAGI. This CDR3 is CASRLRLAANNEQFF. The CDR3 DNA sequence: TGTGCCAGCAGACTAAGACTAGCGGCAAACAATGAGCAGTTCTTC.

The rearrangement links TRBV10-3 to TRBJ2-5, with a tentative D call TRBD1 (6 bases). The CDR3 consists of 14 residues. Trimming left V 6 bases short and J 3 bases short, with 14 bases between. Per germline, CDR1 ENHRY and CDR2 SYGVKD. CDR3 protein: CAIRGGVTEETQYF. CDR3 sequence (DNA): TGTGCCATCAGAGGGGGAGTGACAGAAGAGACCCAGTACTTC.